The 27 T cell receptor beta chains given below trace back to one sample, sequenced in a study of CD8+ T cells in alopecia areata. Isolated RNA was reverse transcribed into cDNA used as the sequencing template. Profiling relied on immunoSEQ multiplex PCR, and the TCRdb table lists in-frame clones only, not all of them. This sample yields 150,000 to 200,000 clones, of which more than 45% are seen a single time; 5.5% belongs to the top ten. Treatment noted: oral pan-JAK inhibitor, 5-10 mg twice daily. This specimen was CD4+ T cells sorted from blood, taken at week 24, from a patient treated with tofacitinib. Receptors were obtained from a human donor with alopecia areata.

The chain carries TRBV30 and TRBJ2-1; TRBD2 matches at 8 bases. The germline gives CDR1 GTSNPN, CDR2 SVGIG (reference sequence). Unmatched junction bases numbered 18, after V lost 6 bases and J lost 8 bases. The CDR3 spans 16 residues. As DNA, the CDR3 is TGTGCCTGTCGATTGGGCGGGAGGACGTGGGGCGATGAGCAGTTCTTC. It specifies CACRLGGRTWGDEQFF.

The gene calls are TRBV15 and TRBJ1-1, with TRBD1 as a possible D gene (6 bases). The V end lost 0 bases, the J end lost 4 bases, and 15 bases lay between the germline ends. The CDR3 extends over 16 amino acids. Germline lookup yields CDR1 LNHNV and CDR2 YYDKDF (reference sequence). CDR3 protein: CATSRDPGARGTEAFF. In DNA, the CDR3 is TGTGCCACCAGCAGAGATCCGGGGGCTCGGGGCACTGAAGCTTTCTTT. Based on the CDR3 plus reference TRBV15 and TRBJ1-1, the full variable domain is DAMVIQNPRYQVTQFGKPVTLSCSQTLNHNVMYWYQQKSSQAPKLLFHYYDKDFNNEADTPDNFQSRRPNTSFCFLDIRSPGLGDTAMYLCATSRDPGARGTEAFFGQGTRLTVV.

The CDR3 protein is CASSLTGGAGGYTF. The CDR3 DNA follows: TGTGCCAGCAGCTTAACAGGGGGCGCCGGTGGCTACACCTTC. The chain is built from TRBV11-1 and TRBJ1-2, with TRBD1 matching 9 bases. CDR1 and CDR2 from the germline V gene are SGHAT and FQDESV (reference sequence). Germline trimming cut 2 bases from V and 7 bases from J; bases unmatched to any gene: 5. The length of the CDR3 is 14 residues.

The rearrangement joins TRBV5-1 to TRBJ1-1; TRBD1 agrees at 7 bases. With V trimmed by 0 bases and J by 8 bases, 4 bases remained unmatched. In germline, CDR1 is SGHRS, CDR2 YFSETQ. CDR3 length equals 13 residues. CDR3: CASSLDRGTEAFF. CDR3 coding DNA: TGCGCCAGCAGCTTGGACAGGGGTACGGAAGCTTTCTTT.

The CDR3 region is CAWSRGRNADTQYF. CDR3 nucleotide sequence: TGTGCCTGGAGTAGGGGGAGAAATGCAGATACGCAGTATTTT. The rearrangement links TRBV30 to TRBJ2-3, with D possibly matching TRBD1 (6 bases). The V end was cut by 2 bases, the J end by 4 bases, with 13 bases between. From germline, CDR1 is GTSNPN and CDR2 SVGIG (reference sequence). CDR3 size: 14 residues.

CDR3: CASSLGAGPYGYTF. The DNA of the CDR3 is TGCGCCAGCAGCTTGGGGGCAGGACCCTATGGCTACACCTTC. The rearrangement uses TRBV5-1 and TRBJ1-2; D is uncertain. V was trimmed by 0 bases and J by 4 bases, leaving 10 bases between them. CDR1 is SGHRS and CDR2 is YFSETQ in the germline V gene. The CDR3 sequence is 14 residues long.

The CDR3, as DNA: TGTGCCAGCACCTTGGGGCTAGCGGGGTGGGCAGATACGCAGTATTTT. Translation gives CASTLGLAGWADTQYF. The chain employs TRBV10-3 and TRBJ2-3; TRBD2 matches at 9 bases. The CDR3 runs 16 residues. Germline V gene sequence: CDR1 ENHRY, CDR2 SYGVKD. Trimming took 10 bases from V and 4 from J; bases not matched to a gene: 15.

This clone turned up a few times. CDR3 protein: CASSLGGYGANVLTF. The CDR3 bases are TGTGCCAGCAGCTTAGGGGGGTATGGGGCCAACGTCCTGACTTTC. The chain couples TRBV7-9 to TRBJ2-6; TRBD1 or TRBD2 may be the D gene (5 bases each). The V and J ends lost 1 base and 3 bases respectively, with 7 bases between them. The CDR3 contains 15 residues. Germline assignment: CDR1 SEHNR and CDR2 FQNEAQ (reference sequence).

The gene calls are TRBV28 and TRBJ2-5, with 11 positions matching TRBD2. This CDR3 is built from 14 residues. Germline lookup yields CDR1 MDHEN and CDR2 SYDVKM. V gave up 6 bases and J gave up 4 bases; unmatched junction bases: 4. The CDR3 coding sequence is TGTGCCAGCAGCTTAGCGGGAGGGAGAGAGACCCAGTACTTC. It encodes CASSLAGGRETQYF.

The chain couples TRBV28 to TRBJ1-2; D remains unclear. The CDR3 runs 13 residues. The V end was cut by 2 bases, the J end by 8 bases, with 12 bases between. CDR1 and CDR2 from the germline V gene are MDHEN and SYDVKM. As DNA, the CDR3 is TGTGCCAGCAGTTTAAACCTCTTCGGGGGCTACACCTTC. Protein product: CASSLNLFGGYTF.

V is TRBV2 and J is TRBJ2-2, with 9 bases that match TRBD2. Losses at the gene ends were 3 bases for V and 4 bases for J; bases not matched to a gene: 6. CDR3 length: 16 amino acids. From germline, CDR1 is SNHLY and CDR2 FYNNEI. In DNA form, the CDR3 reads TGTGCCAGCAGTGAGAGTAGCGGGAGAGGCACCGGGGAGCTGTTTTTT. Encoded protein: CASSESSGRGTGELFF.

The gene calls are TRBV4-1 and TRBJ1-1, with a weak D call TRBD1 (5 bases). V gave up 1 base and J gave up 5 bases, with 8 bases separating them. Germline CDR1 reads MGHRA; CDR2 reads YSYEKL. The length of the CDR3 is 13 residues. The CDR3 nucleotides are TGCGCCAGCAGCCAAGTGGGGGGGACTGAAGCTTTCTTT. Translated: CASSQVGGTEAFF.

The chain is built from TRBV5-4 and TRBJ2-2; D gene unclear. V was trimmed by 0 bases and J by 6 bases, leaving 3 bases between them. The germline gives CDR1 SGHNT, CDR2 YYREEE (reference sequence). The CDR3 has 12 residues. The CDR3 nucleotides read TGTGCCAGCAGCTTGGGGCCCGGGGAGCTGTTTTTT. This sequence encodes CASSLGPGELFF.

The rearrangement joins TRBV15 to TRBJ2-1; unclear D gene. CDR1 and CDR2 from the germline V gene are LNHNV and YYDKDF (reference sequence). V lost 5 bases to trimming and J lost 12 bases, with 11 bases between them. The CDR3 has 11 amino acids. Here the CDR3 DNA reads TGTGCCACCAGCCGCTCCGACTGGCAGTTCTTC. It yields the protein CATSRSDWQFF.

The V gene is TRBV4-2, the J gene TRBJ1-6; D is possibly TRBD1 (5 bases). Germline V gene sequence: CDR1 LGHNA, CDR2 YNFKEQ. Trimming removed 1 base at V and 9 bases at J, with 13 bases between. This CDR3 is built from 15 residues. In nucleotides, the CDR3 is TGTGCCAGCAGCCAAGTCTACAGGCGGAGTTCACCCCTCCACTTT. This translates into CASSQVYRRSSPLHF.

In its sample, this clone was seen a few times. The chain combines TRBV7-2 with TRBJ2-5; 13 positions agree with TRBD2. The germline V gene encodes CDR1 SGHTA and CDR2 FQGNSA. J lost 4 bases, V lost 4 bases, and 3 bases had no gene match. The CDR3 has 15 amino acids. The CDR3 is CASSSRTSGGETQYF. The DNA for the CDR3 is TGTGCCAGCAGCTCCCGGACTAGCGGGGGAGAGACCCAGTACTTC. The full variable domain, completed using reference TRBV7-2 and TRBJ2-5, is GAGVSQSPSNKVTEKGKDVELRCDPISGHTALYWYRQSLGQGLEFLIYFQGNSAPDKSGLPSDRFSAERTGGSVSTLTIQRTQQEDSAVYLCASSSRTSGGETQYFGPGTRLLVL.

This clone was detected only a few times. The gene calls are TRBV29-1 and TRBJ2-5, with unresolved D. The closer fit of TRBJ2-7 to the DNA end suggests the J call may be wrong. This CDR3 is 11 amino acids long. Germline values: CDR1 SQVTM, CDR2 ANQGSEA. This CDR3 reads CSVGRFYEQYF. CDR3 DNA: TGCAGCGTTGGACGGTTCTACGAGCAGTACTTC.

The chain carries TRBV7-3 and TRBJ2-3; 10 bases fit TRBD2. Germline CDR1 SGHTA, CDR2 FQGTGA. The CDR3 is made up of 19 amino acids. After removal of 1 base from V and 5 bases from J, the junction contained 15 bases not matched to a gene. This CDR3 is CASSLRGRWASGGGDTQYF. As DNA, the CDR3 is TGTGCCAGCAGCTTAAGAGGGAGATGGGCTAGCGGGGGAGGAGATACGCAGTATTTT. The variable domain in full, with the rest retrieved from reference TRBV7-3 and TRBJ2-3, is GAGVSQTPSNKVTEKGKYVELRCDPISGHTALYWYRQSLGQGPEFLIYFQGTGAADDSGLPNDRFFAVRPEGSVSTLKIQRTERGDSAVYLCASSLRGRWASGGGDTQYFGPGTRLTVL.

The V call is TRBV5-1, the J call TRBJ2-1; 8 bases are shared with TRBD2. Per germline, CDR1 SGHRS and CDR2 YFSETQ. There are 14 residues in the CDR3. V shed 0 bases, J shed 9 bases, and the junction held 5 bases outside the gene matches. The CDR3 region is CASSLEAGVSEQFF. CDR3 coding DNA: TGCGCCAGCAGCTTGGAAGCGGGGGTCTCTGAGCAGTTCTTC. The full variable domain, its missing parts supplied by reference TRBV5-1 and TRBJ2-1, is KAGVTQTPRYLIKTRGQQVTLSCSPISGHRSVSWYQQTPGQGLQFLFEYFSETQRNKGNFPGRFSGRQFSNSRSEMNVSTLELGDSALYLCASSLEAGVSEQFFGPGTRLTVL.

V gene TRBV7-3 combines with J gene TRBJ1-5, with D perhaps TRBD1 (6 bases). Trimming took off 4 bases at V and 5 bases at J, with 15 bases between the two ends. CDR1 and CDR2 (germline): SGHTA, FQGTGA. CDR3 length: 15 amino acids. DNA for the CDR3: TGTGCCAGCAGCTCCGGACAGCCCCCGGATCAGCCCCAGCATTTT. It encodes CASSSGQPPDQPQHF.

CDR3 sequence (DNA): TGTGCCAGCAGTGCAGGTTTCTACGAGCAGTACTTC. The encoded protein is CASSAGFYEQYF. This chain joins TRBV2 and TRBJ2-7; no clear D. Trimming shortened V by 4 bases and J by 3 bases, and 7 bases separated the two germline ends. CDR3 length equals 12 residues. Germline V gene lookup returns CDR1 SNHLY and CDR2 FYNNEI.

This rearrangement joins TRBV29-1 to TRBJ1-2, with D unclear. Trimming took off 4 bases at V and 3 bases at J, with 9 bases between the two ends. The CDR3 consists of 12 residues. CDR1 and CDR2 from the germline V gene are SQVTM and ANQGSEA. CDR3 coding DNA: TGCAGCGTTGGGTCAGATGACTATGGCTACACCTTC. Amino acid sequence: CSVGSDDYGYTF.

J is TRBJ2-5 and V is TRBV6-5; D might be TRBD2 (6 bases). CDR3 length: 14 amino acids. V gave up 4 bases and J gave up 3 bases, with 12 bases separating them. The germline CDR1 and CDR2 sequences are MNHEY and SVGAGI. The CDR3 sequence: CASSSAIAEETQYF. The CDR3 DNA reads as TGTGCCAGCAGTTCAGCTATAGCGGAAGAGACCCAGTACTTC.

The chain employs TRBV10-3 and TRBJ1-1; the D gene is possibly TRBD1 (6 bases). The CDR3 spans 15 residues. Germline V gene sequence: CDR1 ENHRY, CDR2 SYGVKD. V lost 0 bases and J 1 base, leaving 9 bases between the germline ends. CDR3 region: CAISESEGGNTEAFF. CDR3 DNA: TGTGCCATCAGTGAGTCGGAGGGGGGGAACACTGAAGCTTTCTTT.

This clone was found once. V gene TRBV7-8 combines with J gene TRBJ2-7, with TRBD2 identical over 7 bases. This CDR3 has 12 amino acids. The V gene end was trimmed by 8 bases and the J gene end by 2 bases; junction bases not matched to a gene: 3. CDR1 is SGHVS and CDR2 is FQNEAQ in the germline V gene. The CDR3 DNA follows: TGTGCCAGCGGACTAGAGGCCTACGAGCAGTACTTC. Translating it yields CASGLEAYEQYF.

The chain joins TRBV7-2 to TRBJ2-7; TRBD1 matches 9 bases. This CDR3 has 15 residues. Germline CDR1 and CDR2: SGHTA and FQGNSA. V lost 2 bases and J lost 5; bases outside the gene matches: 7. Here the CDR3 DNA reads TGTGCCAGCAGCTTACGAACAGGGGGCATCGACGAGCAGTACTTC. Residues: CASSLRTGGIDEQYF.

This sequence joins TRBV25-1 and TRBJ1-1; no definite D call. CDR1 is MGHDK and CDR2 is SYGVNS in the germline V gene. Trimming removed 1 base at V and 5 bases at J, with 8 bases between. The CDR3 runs 13 residues. CDR3 coding DNA: TGTGCCAGCAGTGAATTGGTCGTTACTGAAGCTTTCTTT. This encodes CASSELVVTEAFF.